A selection of T cell receptor beta chains follows, all from one sample in a study of OX40 agonist ivuxolimab in advanced cancers. Generated by immunoSEQ multiplex PCR, the TCRdb table keeps only in-frame clones and is missing some. Here the sample spans about 14,000 clones, approximately 87% being singletons. The input for sequencing was CD4+ or CD8+ T cells sorted from blood, taken in a trial of the OX40 agonist ivuxolimab. These receptors were taken from an adult with an advanced solid tumor such as melanoma, head and neck, liver or kidney cancer. CDR3s include the opening cysteine and the closing phenylalanine or tryptophan. A D gene is named only where the DNA matches it firmly. Expanded clones are given a class, and other clones once, few, many or no size at all.

v_gene	j_gene	abundance	len	d_gene	CDR3nt	CDR3aa
TRBV5-6	TRBJ1-5	-	15	-	TGTGCCAGCAGCATGGGGCCAAGTGCTCCCCAGCCCCAGCATTTT	CASSMGPSAPQPQHF
TRBV5-1	TRBJ2-2	-	13	-	TGCGCCAGCTACCGGGCGCAAACCGGGGAGCTGTTTTTT	CASYRAQTGELFF
TRBV19	TRBJ1-3	once	17	TRBD1	TGTGCCAGTAGTATGGGGACAGTAGGAGGCTCTGGAAACACCATATATTTT	CASSMGTVGGSGNTIYF
TRBV7-6	TRBJ1-1	-	14	-	TGTGCCAGCAGCTTCGGGGGGGTGAACACTGAAGCTTTCTTT	CASSFGGVNTEAFF
TRBV5-1	TRBJ1-4	-	14	-	TGCGCCAGCAGCTTGTCAGTTACTAATGAAAAACTGTTTTTT	CASSLSVTNEKLFF
TRBV7-8	TRBJ1-6	-	18	-	TGTGCCAGCAGCTTAAGGGGGATTACGTTCTCCTATAATTCACCCCTCCACTTT	CASSLRGITFSYNSPLHF
TRBV4-1	TRBJ1-4	few	17	-	TGCGCCAGCAGCCATACCCTCCGGAGGACGCGGGATGAAAAACTGTTTTTT	CASSHTLRRTRDEKLFF
TRBV21-1	TRBJ2-7	-	13	-	TGTGCCAGCAGTGGGGGACAGTGCGACGAGCAGTACTTC	CASSGGQCDEQYF
TRBV27	TRBJ2-7	-	15	TRBD1	TGTGCCAGCAGTTTAGGCGGGACAGGGCACTACGAGCAGTACTTC	CASSLGGTGHYEQYF
TRBV25-1	TRBJ2-5	-	17	-	TGTGCCAGCAGAGCCAGACTAGGGGTAGATGATTCGGAGACCCAGTACTTC	CASRARLGVDDSETQYF
TRBV19	TRBJ2-1	-	17	TRBD2	TGTGCCAGTTCCGGGGCTAGCGGGGGGACCTTTTACAATGAGCAGTTCTTC	CASSGASGGTFYNEQFF
TRBV10-3	TRBJ2-2	-	15	TRBD2	TGTGCCAGCACAGCGGGGCAAAGGGGCACCGGGGAGCTGTTTTTT	CASTAGQRGTGELFF
TRBV5-4	TRBJ2-6	-	16	-	TGTGCCAGCAGCTTAAGGACCATCTCTGGGGCCAACGTCCTGACTTTC	CASSLRTISGANVLTF
TRBV5-6	TRBJ2-1	-	16	-	TGTGCCAGCAGCTTAGATCGCGGTGCATTCTACAATGAGCAGTTCTTC	CASSLDRGAFYNEQFF